Listed here are 26 T cell receptor beta chains from one sample, sequenced in a study of cytomegalovirus exposure and HLA in healthy donors. A multiplex PCR was run with 60 Vbeta primers and 13 Jbeta primers. The data were produced by immunoSEQ multiplex PCR, yet TCRdb's version contains in-frame clones alone and is incomplete. The sample has about 62,000 clones, more than 75% seen once; the top ten hold approximately 1.5%. The sequenced material came from PBMCs. The source is a man aged 18 to 29 in good health and CMV-seronegative.

The gene calls are TRBV9 and TRBJ2-3; TRBD2 aligns across 10 bases. CDR1 and CDR2 from the germline V gene are SGDLS and YYNGEE. This CDR3 region has 15 residues. V shed 4 bases, J shed 2 bases, and the junction held 4 bases outside the gene matches. The CDR3 sequence: CASSSGGANTDTQYF. The CDR3 coding sequence is TGTGCCAGCAGCAGCGGGGGGGCGAACACAGATACGCAGTATTTT.

The CDR3 sequence is CASSSTGFYTF. For the CDR3, the DNA is TGTGCCAGCAGCTCTACAGGATTCTACACCTTC. The J gene is TRBJ1-2, the V gene TRBV9, with D tentatively TRBD1 (5 bases). The CDR3 totals 11 residues. Per germline, CDR1 SGDLS and CDR2 YYNGEE. V was cut by 4 bases and J by 10 bases, with 11 bases left in between.

The chain combines TRBV5-1 with TRBJ2-7, with D uncertain. This CDR3 comprises 13 residues. The germline V and J ends were trimmed by 3 bases and 4 bases, with 11 bases remaining between them. Germline V lookup: CDR1 SGHRS, CDR2 YFSETQ. The CDR3 sequence is CASSSRPIYEQYF. The CDR3, as DNA: TGCGCCAGCAGCTCGCGGCCGATATACGAGCAGTACTTC.

The J gene is TRBJ2-7, the V gene TRBV5-1; D unresolved. The length of the CDR3 is 13 residues. The V end lost 4 bases, the J end lost 3 bases, and 11 bases lay between the germline ends. CDR1 and CDR2 from the germline V gene are SGHRS and YFSETQ. The CDR3 here is CASSLGDIYEQYF. CDR3 in DNA: TGCGCCAGCAGCCTCGGTGACATCTACGAGCAGTACTTC.

As concerns this clone: Without the conserved terminal phenylalanine or tryptophan, this CDR3 likely stems from a read error. The gene calls are TRBV6-5 and TRBJ1-6, with a weak D call TRBD1 (6 bases). The CDR3 extends over 14 amino acids. The V end was cut by 6 bases, the J end by 15 bases, with 21 bases between. From germline, CDR1 is MNHEY and CDR2 SVGAGI. The CDR3 DNA is TGTGCCAGCAGATGGCTTCAACTAGGACAGTTCCTCCACGTT. As protein: CASRWLQLGQFLHV.

The V gene is TRBV2, the J gene TRBJ2-7; maybe TRBD2 (5 bases). This CDR3 comprises 13 residues. Germline V lookup: CDR1 SNHLY, CDR2 FYNNEI. V lost 5 bases and J lost 3, with 11 bases in between. CDR3 sequence reads: CASSRDQNYEQYF. In DNA form, the CDR3 reads TGTGCCAGCAGTCGGGATCAAAACTACGAGCAGTACTTC. The full variable domain, with the rest looked up from reference TRBV2 and TRBJ2-7, is EPEVTQTPSHQVTQMGQEVILRCVPISNHLYFYWYRQILGQKVEFLVSFYNNEISEKSEIFDDQFSVERPDGSNFTLKIRSTKLEDSAMYFCASSRDQNYEQYFGPGTRLTVT.

The chain couples TRBV11-3 to TRBJ2-5; possible D gene TRBD1, 6 bases. The CDR3 contains 13 residues. Germline V gives CDR1 SGHNT, CDR2 YENEEA. Trimming stripped 8 bases from V and 2 bases from J, with 12 bases between. CDR3 in amino acids: CASAQGLQETQYF. CDR3 coding DNA: TGTGCCAGCGCACAGGGCTTACAAGAGACCCAGTACTTC.

This clone was seen a single time. The chain couples TRBV29-1 to TRBJ1-1, with D possibly being TRBD1 (6 bases). In germline, CDR1 is SQVTM, CDR2 ANQGSEA. V lost 4 bases, J lost 5 bases, and 11 bases lay in between. This CDR3 contains 12 residues. The CDR3, as DNA: TGCAGCGTTGTAGGGGGGGGGACTGAAGCTTTCTTT. Amino acid sequence: CSVVGGGTEAFF.

This chain joins TRBV5-1 and TRBJ2-1, with a possible D match to TRBD2 (6 bases). Germline V gene sequence: CDR1 SGHRS, CDR2 YFSETQ. V gave up 1 base and J gave up 7 bases, with 9 bases separating them. This CDR3 has 13 residues. CDR3 region: CASSLLRGNEQFF. The CDR3 DNA sequence: TGCGCCAGCAGCTTGTTGCGGGGTAATGAGCAGTTCTTC. Drawing the rest from reference TRBV5-1 and TRBJ2-1, the complete variable domain is KAGVTQTPRYLIKTRGQQVTLSCSPISGHRSVSWYQQTPGQGLQFLFEYFSETQRNKGNFPGRFSGRQFSNSRSEMNVSTLELGDSALYLCASSLLRGNEQFFGPGTRLTVL.

The rearrangement uses TRBV2 and TRBJ2-1, with D perhaps matching TRBD1 (6 bases). Germline CDR1 and CDR2: SNHLY and FYNNEI. This CDR3 is built from 13 residues. Trimming took 2 bases from V and 7 from J, leaving 9 bases between them. The CDR3: CASSEQGKNEQFF. CDR3 nucleotides: TGTGCCAGCAGTGAACAGGGGAAAAATGAGCAGTTCTTC.

This chain joins TRBV4-1 and TRBJ2-7; D possibly corresponds to TRBD1 (5 bases). Trimming took 0 bases from V and 3 from J, leaving 12 bases between them. The CDR3 is 15 amino acids. Germline values: CDR1 MGHRA, CDR2 YSYEKL. CDR3 nucleotide sequence: TGCGCCAGCAGCCAAGAGGAAACAGGCTACTACGAGCAGTACTTC. The encoded protein is CASSQEETGYYEQYF.

The chain combines TRBV14 with TRBJ2-5, with TRBD2 matching 8 bases. J lost 5 bases, V lost 4 bases, and 9 bases had no gene match. The CDR3 length is 15 residues. Germline CDR1 is SGHDN and CDR2 is FVKESK. The DNA for the CDR3 is TGTGCCAGCAGCCCCCTCCGGGGGGGGTCTGAGACCCAGTACTTC. Protein product: CASSPLRGGSETQYF.

The J gene is TRBJ1-1, the V gene TRBV4-1, with D possibly matching TRBD1 (6 bases). Germline values: CDR1 MGHRA, CDR2 YSYEKL. V lost 3 bases to trimming and J lost 0 bases, with 14 bases between them. CDR3 length: 16 amino acids. CDR3 in DNA: TGCGCCAGCAGCCATTGGACGACAGGCATGAACACTGAAGCTTTCTTT. It encodes CASSHWTTGMNTEAFF.

V is TRBV19 and J is TRBJ1-1, with 8 nucleotides matching TRBD1. This CDR3 has 14 residues. V trimming: 6 bases; J trimming: 3 bases; junction bases outside the gene matches: 6. Germline loops: CDR1 LNHDA, CDR2 SQIVND (reference sequence). The CDR3 DNA is TGTGCCAGTAGGATCCCGGACAGGGACACTGAAGCTTTCTTT. Its protein is CASRIPDRDTEAFF.

This rearrangement joins TRBV7-3 to TRBJ2-7; the D is unclear. V lost 2 bases to trimming and J lost 4 bases, with 9 bases between them. Germline CDR1 reads SGHTA; CDR2 reads FQGTGA. The CDR3 runs to 13 residues. The CDR3 DNA reads as TGTGCCAGCAGCTTAGGCGGAAAGTACGAGCAGTACTTC. Translation: CASSLGGKYEQYF.

The chain carries TRBV5-1 and TRBJ1-1; D is possibly TRBD1 (5 bases). V was pared by 1 base and J by 6 bases, with 16 bases between. This CDR3 has 15 amino acids. Germline CDR1 and CDR2: SGHRS and YFSETQ. The CDR3 reads CASSLSGTLRSEAFF. CDR3 in DNA: TGCGCCAGCAGCTTGTCTGGGACTTTAAGGTCTGAAGCTTTCTTT.

The J gene is TRBJ2-7, the V gene TRBV29-1; 9 bases map to TRBD2. Germline V CDR1 and CDR2: SQVTM, ANQGSEA. The CDR3 runs 13 residues. Losses at the gene ends were 6 bases for V and 2 bases for J; bases not matched to a gene: 5. CDR3 sequence reads: CSVNAGGPYEQYF. The CDR3, as DNA: TGCAGCGTGAACGCGGGGGGGCCCTACGAGCAGTACTTC.

The J gene is TRBJ2-7, the V gene TRBV2; 8 bases agree with TRBD1. The CDR3 contains 16 residues. CDR1 is SNHLY, CDR2 FYNNEI, per germline. Trimming removed 6 bases from V and 7 bases from J; junction bases left unmatched: 17. The CDR3 region is CASRPLGQGGRREQYF. The CDR3 DNA sequence: TGTGCCAGCAGACCACTCGGACAGGGTGGCCGTCGTGAGCAGTACTTC. Based on the CDR3 plus reference TRBV2 and TRBJ2-7, the full variable domain is EPEVTQTPSHQVTQMGQEVILRCVPISNHLYFYWYRQILGQKVEFLVSFYNNEISEKSEIFDDQFSVERPDGSNFTLKIRSTKLEDSAMYFCASRPLGQGGRREQYFGPGTRLTVT.

This clone turned up a few times. The genes are TRBV7-6 and TRBJ2-1; D possibly corresponds to TRBD1 (5 bases). Trimming took 5 bases from V and 5 from J, leaving 10 bases between them. The CDR3 has 13 residues. CDR1 and CDR2 from the germline V gene are SGHVS and FNYEAQ. The CDR3 DNA is TGTGCCAGCAGCCGGAGCAGGGACAATGAGCAGTTCTTC. It codes for CASSRSRDNEQFF. Based on the CDR3 plus reference TRBV7-6 and TRBJ2-1, the full variable domain is GAGVSQSPRYKVTKRGQDVALRCDPISGHVSLYWYRQALGQGPEFLTYFNYEAQQDKSGLPNDRFSAERPEGSISTLTIQRTEQRDSAMYRCASSRSRDNEQFFGPGTRLTVL.

The chain is built from TRBV13 and TRBJ1-6; 9 nucleotides match TRBD1. V was pared by 5 bases and J by 6 bases, with 11 bases of the junction left unmatched. This CDR3 spans 17 amino acids. Per the germline V gene, CDR1 is PRHDT and CDR2 is FYEKMQ (reference sequence). CDR3 in amino acids: CASSPRGQGLINSPLHF. The DNA of the CDR3 is TGTGCCAGCAGCCCGAGGGGACAGGGTTTGATTAATTCACCCCTCCACTTT.

The genes are TRBV5-1 and TRBJ2-3; TRBD2 aligns across 7 bases. The CDR3 runs 16 residues. Germline V gives CDR1 SGHRS, CDR2 YFSETQ. The ends lost 4 bases at V and 0 bases at J; junction bases unmatched: 8. CDR3 region: CASSQPLALSTDTQYF. The DNA for the CDR3 is TGCGCCAGCAGCCAACCACTAGCGCTTAGCACAGATACGCAGTATTTT.

The chain uses TRBV5-4 and TRBJ2-7; TRBD2 might be the D (6 bases). The V gene's germline CDR1 is SGHNT and CDR2 YYREEE (reference sequence). The CDR3 is 14 amino acids. The V end lost 0 bases, the J end lost 5 bases, and 12 bases lay between the germline ends. The CDR3 protein is CASSLGVAGNEQYF. The CDR3, as DNA: TGTGCCAGCAGCTTGGGAGTTGCGGGGAACGAGCAGTACTTC.

V gene TRBV7-3 combines with J gene TRBJ2-2; unclear D gene. This CDR3 is built from 14 residues. The V end lost 1 base, the J end lost 5 bases, and 8 bases lay between the germline ends. The germline CDR1 and CDR2 sequences are SGHTA and FQGTGA. The CDR3 is CASSLSHNTGELFF. CDR3 in DNA: TGTGCCAGCAGCTTAAGCCACAATACCGGGGAGCTGTTTTTT. Drawing the rest from reference TRBV7-3 and TRBJ2-2, the complete variable domain is GAGVSQTPSNKVTEKGKYVELRCDPISGHTALYWYRQSLGQGPEFLIYFQGTGAADDSGLPNDRFFAVRPEGSVSTLKIQRTERGDSAVYLCASSLSHNTGELFFGEGSRLTVL.

The V and J genes are TRBV30 and TRBJ1-6; D might be TRBD1 (5 bases). The CDR3 runs to 15 residues. Germline-derived CDR1 and CDR2 are GTSNPN and SVGIG (reference sequence). V lost 3 bases, J lost 4 bases, and 13 bases lay in between. CDR3 nucleotides: TGTGCCTGGAGGCCTGACAGTTTTTATAATTCACCCCTCCACTTT. Translating gives CAWRPDSFYNSPLHF.

V gene TRBV10-3 combines with J gene TRBJ2-2; 9 bases map to TRBD1. Germline CDR1 is ENHRY and CDR2 is SYGVKD. The CDR3 extends over 15 amino acids. V was clipped by 6 bases and J by 5 bases; unmatched bases: 7. For the CDR3, the DNA is TGTGCCATCAGCCAAGGACAGGGGCGGACCGGGGAGCTGTTTTTT. Translated: CAISQGQGRTGELFF.

This chain links TRBV27 with TRBJ1-2; no reliable D call. CDR3 size: 13 residues. The germline V gene encodes CDR1 MNHEY and CDR2 SMNVEV (reference sequence). The V gene lost 6 bases and the J gene lost 3 bases, with 11 bases spanning the gap. CDR3 sequence: CASRPDPDYGYTF. Here the CDR3 DNA reads TGTGCCAGCAGGCCAGATCCAGACTATGGCTACACCTTC.